These 23 T cell receptor beta chains originate from one sample sequenced in a study of blood T cell repertoires in COVID-19 (dated by TCRdb to 2019 to 2021). The protocol used for the library was the immunoSEQ multiplex PCR assay. Sourced from immuneACCESS, this table was stored by TCRdb with only in-frame sequences that have V and J called. A share of the clones is absent; for the studies checked, an unresolved V gene accounts for under half, and the remainder has no known explanation. The table for this sample lists under 250,000 clones; 82% of them were counted only once. The top ten constitute 3% to 4% of the sample. Specimen: peripheral blood. All receptors come from a woman in her late teens or twenties with acute or convalescent COVID-19.

This chain links TRBV27 with TRBJ1-6, with no clear D. The CDR3 is 14 amino acids. Trimming left V 5 bases short and J 10 bases short, with 15 bases between. Germline V gives CDR1 MNHEY, CDR2 SMNVEV (reference sequence). CDR3 sequence: CASSPRGIQSPLHF. The CDR3 DNA is TGTGCCAGCAGTCCCCGGGGTATACAATCACCCCTCCACTTT.

The V gene is TRBV4-3, the J gene TRBJ2-7, with 9 bases matching TRBD1. The germline V gene encodes CDR1 LGHNA and CDR2 YSLEER. After removal of 4 bases from V and 3 bases from J, the junction contained 4 bases not matched to a gene. The CDR3 is 14 amino acids. CDR3 amino acids: CASSPGQGGYEQYF. The CDR3 coding sequence is TGCGCCAGCAGCCCGGGACAGGGTGGCTACGAGCAGTACTTC.

The J gene is TRBJ2-3, the V gene TRBV11-2; 8 nucleotides align to TRBD2. The J segment lost 0 bases and the V segment lost 0 bases, leaving 8 bases of the junction unmatched. CDR3 length equals 18 residues. Germline V gene lookup returns CDR1 SGHAT and CDR2 FQNNGV. The CDR3 sequence: CASSLDPGLAVSTDTQYF. In DNA form, the CDR3 reads TGTGCCAGCAGCTTAGACCCCGGACTAGCAGTTAGCACAGATACGCAGTATTTT.

The rearrangement uses TRBV9 and TRBJ1-1; no reliable D call. V lost 3 bases and J 1 base, leaving 13 bases between the germline ends. This CDR3 is 15 amino acids long. Germline values: CDR1 SGDLS, CDR2 YYNGEE. For the CDR3, the DNA is TGTGCCAGCAGCGGTGGTAGCATTTCGAACACTGAAGCTTTCTTT. Translating gives CASSGGSISNTEAFF.

The V and J genes are TRBV10-3 and TRBJ2-3; weak D call: TRBD2 (6 bases). The CDR3 covers 13 residues. Germline CDR1 ENHRY, CDR2 SYGVKD. Trimming removed 4 bases from V and 5 bases from J, with 10 bases in between. Here the CDR3 reads CAISGLVGDTQYF. The CDR3 DNA reads as TGTGCCATCAGTGGACTAGTAGGAGATACGCAGTATTTT.

The chain employs TRBV18 and TRBJ1-2; D unresolved. The germline gives CDR1 KGHSH, CDR2 LQKENI. The CDR3 extends over 15 amino acids. V was clipped by 6 bases and J by 1 base, with 15 bases between them. CDR3 sequence (DNA): TGTGCCAGCTCCCCGACTACTGGGGTTAACTATGGCTACACCTTC. Its protein product is CASSPTTGVNYGYTF.

The chain joins TRBV6-5 to TRBJ1-2; D perhaps matches TRBD1 (6 bases). The germline gives CDR1 MNHEY, CDR2 SVGAGI. The CDR3 consists of 15 residues. The V and J ends lost 4 bases and 2 bases respectively, with 14 bases between them. The CDR3 DNA sequence: TGTGCCAGCAGTTTTCGGACAGCCGGCAACTATGGCTACACCTTC. Residues: CASSFRTAGNYGYTF.

This clone was counted only a few times. V usage is TRBV27 and J usage is TRBJ2-5, with D maybe TRBD2 (6 bases). The CDR3 runs to 13 residues. Germline CDR1 MNHEY, CDR2 SMNVEV (reference sequence). V lost 10 bases to trimming and J lost 1 base, with 13 bases between them. This chain's CDR3 is CATADYLQETQYF. The CDR3 bases are TGTGCCACCGCGGACTACCTCCAAGAGACCCAGTACTTC.

This clone was recorded a few times. The rearrangement uses TRBV6-5 and TRBJ2-3, with a tentative D call TRBD1 (6 bases). V was pared by 7 bases and J by 6 bases, with 17 bases between. This CDR3 has 14 amino acids. The V gene's germline CDR1 is MNHEY and CDR2 SVGAGI. The CDR3, as DNA: TGTGCCAGCATCGACAGGACGCACAGTGATACGCAGTATTTT. Translation: CASIDRTHSDTQYF.

In its sample, this clone was seen once. V usage is TRBV3-1 (or the pseudogene TRBV3-2) and J usage is TRBJ2-1; 10 nucleotides line up with TRBD2. Looked up from germline, CDR1 is LGHDT and CDR2 is YNNKEL (reference sequence). V was clipped by 6 bases and J by 6 bases; unmatched bases: 5. The CDR3 length is 14 residues. The CDR3 protein is CASSLAGAANEQFF. CDR3 DNA: TGTGCCAGCAGTCTAGCGGGAGCGGCCAATGAGCAGTTCTTC.

This clone was observed once. The chain carries TRBV11-2 and TRBJ2-1, with 12 positions matching TRBD2. V gave up 1 base and J gave up 6 bases; unmatched junction bases: 10. In germline, CDR1 is SGHAT, CDR2 FQNNGV. CDR3 size: 18 residues. The CDR3 nucleotides read TGTGCCAGCAGCTTAGGGTCGCGACTAGCGGGAGATAGCAATGAGCAGTTCTTC. It specifies CASSLGSRLAGDSNEQFF.

The chain combines TRBV4-2 with TRBJ2-7; D gene ambiguous. The CDR3 has 12 residues. Germline CDR1 LGHNA, CDR2 YNFKEQ. V lost 0 bases to trimming and J lost 8 bases, with 8 bases between them. The CDR3 protein is CASSQDPIQQYF. The CDR3 DNA sequence: TGTGCCAGCAGCCAAGACCCCATCCAGCAGTACTTC.

A few counts support this clone. The J gene is TRBJ1-2, the V gene TRBV25-1; 7 nucleotides align to TRBD1. Germline V lookup: CDR1 MGHDK, CDR2 SYGVNS. Trimming removed 5 bases from V and 0 bases from J; junction bases left unmatched: 6. CDR3 length: 15 residues. This chain's CDR3 is CASSQGGSANYGYTF. The CDR3 nucleotides read TGTGCCAGCAGTCAAGGGGGCTCCGCTAACTATGGCTACACCTTC.

The chain uses TRBV3-1 (or the pseudogene TRBV3-2) and TRBJ1-2; TRBD1 matches at 7 bases. V was clipped by 1 base and J by 4 bases; unmatched bases: 3. The CDR3 spans 14 residues. CDR1 and CDR2 from the germline V gene are LGHDT and YNNKEL (reference sequence). This CDR3 reads CASSQAGQSYGYTF. The CDR3 DNA reads as TGTGCCAGCAGCCAAGCGGGACAGAGCTATGGCTACACCTTC.

The chain recombines TRBV4-1 with TRBJ1-2; D unclear. Per the germline V gene, CDR1 is MGHRA and CDR2 is YSYEKL. Trimming stripped 0 bases from V and 7 bases from J, with 15 bases between. The CDR3 has 15 amino acids. The CDR3, as DNA: TGCGCCAGCAGCCAAGAGTATCAGGTGTTGGGTGGCTACACCTTC. It encodes CASSQEYQVLGGYTF.

V gene TRBV14 combines with J gene TRBJ2-1; 10 positions agree with TRBD2. The CDR3 length is 16 residues. In germline, CDR1 is SGHDN, CDR2 FVKESK. The V and J ends lost 6 bases and 6 bases, in that order; junction bases with no gene match: 11. CDR3 loop: CASRPEREGLSNEQFF. The CDR3 DNA sequence: TGTGCCAGCAGACCCGAGCGGGAGGGCCTTAGCAATGAGCAGTTCTTC.

In this sample, this clone turned up once. The V call is TRBV12-5, the J call TRBJ2-1; 14 positions agree with TRBD2. J gave up 5 bases and V 6 bases, and 12 bases lay outside the gene matches. This CDR3 contains 18 residues. Germline CDR1 and CDR2: LGHNT and FRNRAP. The CDR3 nucleotides read TGTGCTAGTGGGCCGGGACTAGCGGGAGTGAGGGGCGACAATGAGCAGTTCTTC. Amino acid sequence: CASGPGLAGVRGDNEQFF.

The CDR3 bases are TGTGCCAGCAGCTTAGGACAGGGGGCATTGTCTGGAAACACCATATATTTT. Its protein is CASSLGQGALSGNTIYF. J is TRBJ1-3 and V is TRBV7-8; TRBD1 agrees at 10 bases. With V trimmed by 1 base and J by 1 base, 4 bases remained unmatched. The CDR3 consists of 17 residues. Germline V gene sequence: CDR1 SGHVS, CDR2 FQNEAQ.

The chain combines TRBV3-1 (or the pseudogene TRBV3-2) with TRBJ2-1; 9 bases are a match to TRBD2. The V gene end was trimmed by 0 bases and the J gene end by 2 bases; junction bases not matched to a gene: 8. The CDR3 covers 18 residues. Germline-derived CDR1 and CDR2 are LGHDT and YNNKEL (reference sequence). CDR3 sequence: CASSQDLLTSGTYNEQFF. The DNA of the CDR3 is TGTGCCAGCAGCCAAGATCTCTTGACTAGCGGCACCTACAATGAGCAGTTCTTC.

The rearrangement links TRBV4-3 to TRBJ1-2; 7 bases agree with TRBD1. The V segment lost 0 bases and the J segment 0 bases; nucleotides outside the gene matches: 4. The CDR3 runs 16 residues. Germline-derived CDR1 and CDR2 are LGHNA and YSLEER. The CDR3, as DNA: TGCGCCAGCAGCCAAGACCCGGACAGGCCTAACTATGGCTACACCTTC. Its translation is CASSQDPDRPNYGYTF.

By share, this clone counts as medium-sized (0.01 to 0.1%). Other DNA variants within this sample encode the same CDR3. The chain carries TRBV19 and TRBJ2-1, with 10 bases that match TRBD2. The V gene end was trimmed by 3 bases and the J gene end by 0 bases; junction bases not matched to a gene: 8. The CDR3 contains 18 residues. Germline CDR1 reads LNHDA; CDR2 reads SQIVND (reference sequence). CDR3 nucleotides: TGTGCCAGTAGTATCGCTTCGGGACTAGCGTCCTCCTACAATGAGCAGTTCTTC. Its protein is CASSIASGLASSYNEQFF.

The J gene is TRBJ2-4, the V gene TRBV7-9; D possibly corresponds to TRBD2 (5 bases). V was cut by 2 bases and J by 0 bases, with 14 bases left in between. CDR3 length: 17 residues. The germline V gene has CDR1 SEHNR and CDR2 FQNEAQ (reference sequence). CDR3: CASSLPLAGVAKNIQYF. The CDR3 DNA follows: TGTGCCAGCAGCTTACCACTGGCGGGTGTAGCCAAAAACATTCAGTACTTC.

The V and J genes are TRBV7-2 and TRBJ1-2; D ambiguous. The germline V gene has CDR1 SGHTA and CDR2 FQGNSA. There are 14 residues in the CDR3. V dropped 5 bases and J dropped 1 base, with 11 bases sitting between them. The CDR3 DNA follows: TGTGCCAGCAGCCAAAGGACTCTTAACTATGGCTACACCTTC. Translated, it gives CASSQRTLNYGYTF.